Shown below are 15 T cell receptor beta chains from a single sample sequenced in a study of spatial heterogeneity in lung cancer. TCRdb re-analysed the 5' RACE reads in MiXCR, keeping a single row per CDR3 protein. The table lists 10,000 to 11,000 distinct CDR3 sequences, approximately 6.3% of them singletons. Sample time point: sample taken at primary tumor resection. The material sequenced was normal lung tissue next to the tumor, taken at surgery. These receptors were collected from a male donor with early-stage non-small cell lung cancer.

This clonotype came up many times. This rearrangement joins TRBV7-3 to TRBJ2-5, with a tentative D call TRBD2 (6 bases). The CDR3 sequence is 13 residues long. V gave up 5 bases and J gave up 5 bases, with 12 bases separating them. CDR1 and CDR2 from the germline V gene are SGHTA and FQGTGA. The CDR3 spells CASSTTRHETQYF. CDR3 in DNA: TGTGCCAGCAGCACGACTAGACACGAGACCCAGTACTTC. The whole variable domain, filled in from reference TRBV7-3 and TRBJ2-5, reads GAGVSQTPSNKVTEKGKYVELRCDPISGHTALYWYRQSLGQGPEFLIYFQGTGAADDSGLPNDRFFAVRPEGSVSTLKIQRTERGDSAVYLCASSTTRHETQYFGPGTRLLVL.

This clonotype was seen many times. The V and J genes are TRBV12-5 and TRBJ2-1, with 9 bases that match TRBD1. This CDR3 is 14 amino acids long. Trimming removed 7 bases from V and 3 bases from J; junction bases left unmatched: 4. The germline CDR1 and CDR2 sequences are LGHNT and FRNRAP. In nucleotides, the CDR3 is TGTGCTAGTGTCCCGGGACAGGGCTACAATGAGCAGTTCTTC. Amino acid sequence: CASVPGQGYNEQFF.

The sample holds many counts of this clonotype. The chain uses TRBV7-8 and TRBJ2-2; D is undetermined. This CDR3 comprises 13 residues. Germline CDR1 reads SGHVS; CDR2 reads FQNEAQ. Trimming left V 0 bases short and J 6 bases short, with 5 bases between. Here the CDR3 reads CASSLAGSGELFF. In nucleotides, the CDR3 is TGTGCCAGCAGCTTAGCGGGATCCGGGGAGCTGTTTTTT. The whole variable domain, remainder taken from reference TRBV7-8 and TRBJ2-2, is GAGVSQSPRYKVAKRGQDVALRCDPISGHVSLFWYQQALGQGPEFLTYFQNEAQLDKSGLPSDRFFAERPEGSVSTLKIQRTQQEDSAVYLCASSLAGSGELFFGEGSRLTVL.

This clonotype was seen repeatedly, ten times or more. The DNA of the CDR3 is TGTGCCAGCAGCTTAGCGGGGGATGGCTACACCTTC. Amino acids: CASSLAGDGYTF. The V call is TRBV7-2, the J call TRBJ1-2; D may be TRBD1 (5 bases). CDR3 length equals 12 residues. Trimming shortened V by 0 bases and J by 6 bases, and 5 bases separated the two germline ends. The V gene's germline CDR1 is SGHTA and CDR2 FQGNSA.

This clonotype was seen ten or more times. This chain connects TRBV18 to TRBJ2-7, with 11 bases identical to TRBD2. This CDR3 spans 16 amino acids. V gave up 3 bases and J gave up 4 bases; unmatched junction bases: 8. Per germline, CDR1 KGHSH and CDR2 LQKENI. The CDR3 reads CASSPYSGLADYEQYF. The CDR3 region has the DNA TGTGCCAGCTCACCGTATTCGGGACTAGCGGATTACGAGCAGTACTTC.

The chain recombines TRBV15 with TRBJ1-1; D perhaps matches TRBD1 (6 bases). Trimming removed 2 bases at V and 5 bases at J, with 9 bases between. CDR3 size: 13 residues. Germline values: CDR1 LNHNV, CDR2 YYDKDF (reference sequence). CDR3 sequence (DNA): TGTGCCACCAGCAGATCCAGGGGAACTGAAGCTTTCTTT. This sequence encodes CATSRSRGTEAFF.

This clonotype has a count of ten or more. The chain carries TRBV12-3 or TRBV12-4 and TRBJ2-7; D may be TRBD1 (5 bases). Trimming removed 6 bases at V and 4 bases at J, with 10 bases between. The CDR3 contains 12 residues. CDR3 protein: CASSPTVYEQYF. The CDR3, as DNA: TGTGCCAGCAGCCCGACAGTTTACGAGCAGTACTTC.

This clonotype showed up many times. The chain uses TRBV27 and TRBJ2-7; 7 bases align to TRBD2. CDR3 size: 11 residues. From germline, CDR1 is MNHEY and CDR2 SMNVEV (reference sequence). Germline trimming cut 10 bases from V and 6 bases from J; bases unmatched to any gene: 6. CDR3 DNA: TGTGCCACCCTGGGCGGGGGCGAGCAGTACTTC. Its translation is CATLGGGEQYF.

This clonotype was seen ten or more times. This sequence joins TRBV6-5 and TRBJ1-4, with 8 bases that match TRBD1. V lost 5 bases and J lost 8; bases outside the gene matches: 7. The CDR3 runs to 14 residues. Germline loops: CDR1 MNHEY, CDR2 SVGAGI. For the CDR3, the DNA is TGTGCCAGCAGTGAGATGACAGGGGTGGAAAAACTGTTTTTT. Its translation: CASSEMTGVEKLFF.

By share, this clonotype ranks as medium-sized (0.01 to 0.1%). V is TRBV7-2 and J is TRBJ2-1; D not certain. The ends were cut back, 8 bases at V and 6 bases at J, with 2 bases in the middle. CDR1 SGHTA and CDR2 FQGNSA come from the germline V gene. There are 9 residues in the CDR3. In DNA form, the CDR3 reads TGTGCCAGCCCCAATGAGCAGTTCTTC. The encoded protein is CASPNEQFF.

This clonotype was counted many times. V and J are TRBV6-2 or TRBV6-3 and TRBJ2-1; tentatively, D is TRBD1 (5 bases). V was cut by 5 bases and J by 4 bases, with 12 bases left in between. CDR1 and CDR2 from the germline V gene are MNHEY and SVGEGT. The CDR3 is 14 amino acids. Written as DNA, the CDR3 is TGTGCCAGCAGTGGGCAGGGTGTGTACAATGAGCAGTTCTTC. Protein product: CASSGQGVYNEQFF.

In this sample, this clonotype turned up many times. This chain joins TRBV4-3 and TRBJ2-7, with D unclear. The CDR3 loop spans 15 amino acids. In germline, CDR1 is LGHNA, CDR2 YSLEER. The V gene lost 1 base and the J gene lost 0 bases, with 10 bases spanning the gap. DNA of the CDR3: TGCGCCAGCAGCCAAGGACATGACCGCTCCTACGAGCAGTACTTC. Translating gives CASSQGHDRSYEQYF.

This clonotype was detected a few times. The gene calls are TRBV25-1 and TRBJ2-7; D not certain. The CDR3 loop spans 12 amino acids. The germline V gene has CDR1 MGHDK and CDR2 SYGVNS. V lost 4 bases to trimming and J lost 0 bases, with 4 bases between them. CDR3: CASSGSSYEQYF. DNA of the CDR3: TGTGCCAGCAGTGGGTCCTCCTACGAGCAGTACTTC.

This clonotype was picked up many times. The chain employs TRBV7-2 and TRBJ1-2; the D gene is possibly TRBD1 (5 bases). V lost 5 bases, J lost 4 bases, and 14 bases lay in between. CDR3 length equals 14 residues. Germline CDR1 SGHTA, CDR2 FQGNSA. CDR3 sequence: CASSPRQSFYGYTF. CDR3 in DNA: TGTGCCAGCAGCCCCAGACAGTCCTTCTATGGCTACACCTTC. The full variable domain, completed using reference TRBV7-2 and TRBJ1-2, is GAGVSQSPSNKVTEKGKDVELRCDPISGHTALYWYRQSLGQGLEFLIYFQGNSAPDKSGLPSDRFSAERTGGSVSTLTIQRTQQEDSAVYLCASSPRQSFYGYTFGSGTRLTVV.

In its sample, this clonotype was seen a few times. The chain links TRBV7-9 to TRBJ1-1; D not resolved. From germline, CDR1 is SEHNR and CDR2 FQNEAQ (reference sequence). With 1 base removed from V and 0 bases from J, the gap between germline ends came to 9 bases. The CDR3 sequence is 15 residues long. CDR3 residues: CASSLERPMNTEAFF. The CDR3 DNA sequence: TGTGCCAGCAGCTTAGAGCGCCCGATGAACACTGAAGCTTTCTTT.